This is a list of T cell receptor beta chains from one sample in a study of blood T cell repertoires in COVID-19. The repertoire was sequenced with immunoSEQ multiplex PCR; TCRdb's copy has only in-frame clones and lacks some. The table includes roughly 30,000 clones, around nine tenths detected once. The sequencing sample was made of peripheral blood. The source of these receptors is a human donor in a cohort sampled during active COVID-19. Each CDR3 is given with its conserved first and last residue. The order of the fields is CDR3 protein, CDR3 DNA, D gene, V gene, clone size, J gene. A D gene is named only where the DNA matches it firmly. Clone size appears in some rows only: once, few, many, or a class for an expanded clone.

CDR3 protein: CASSLSLANSGNTIYF
CDR3 DNA: TGTGCCAGCAGTTTATCGCTGGCAAACTCTGGAAACACCATATATTTT
D gene: NA
V gene: TRBV27
clone size: once
J gene: TRBJ1-3

CDR3 protein: CAIMVGTGNYEQYF
CDR3 DNA: TGTGCCATCATGGTCGGGACAGGGAACTACGAGCAGTACTTC
D gene: TRBD1
V gene: TRBV10-3
clone size: NA
J gene: TRBJ2-7

CDR3 protein: CASSTDRGLNEKLFF
CDR3 DNA: TGTGCCAGTAGTACCGACAGGGGCCTTAATGAAAAACTGTTTTTT
D gene: TRBD1
V gene: TRBV19
clone size: once
J gene: TRBJ1-4

CDR3 protein: CASSMTWPQETQYF
CDR3 DNA: TGCGCCAGCAGCATGACATGGCCCCAAGAGACCCAGTACTTC
D gene: NA
V gene: TRBV4-3
clone size: NA
J gene: TRBJ2-5

CDR3 protein: CASSGGSGGYEQYF
CDR3 DNA: TGCGCCAGCAGTGGGGGTAGCGGGGGCTACGAGCAGTACTTC
D gene: TRBD2
V gene: TRBV5-1
clone size: NA
J gene: TRBJ2-7

CDR3 protein: CASSQEAVTRNEQFF
CDR3 DNA: TGCGCCAGCAGCCAAGAGGCAGTGACAAGGAATGAGCAGTTCTTC
D gene: NA
V gene: TRBV4-1
clone size: NA
J gene: TRBJ2-1

CDR3 protein: CASSSNRLASSYEQYF
CDR3 DNA: TGTGCCAGCAGCTCCAATCGACTGGCCTCCTCCTACGAGCAGTACTTC
D gene: NA
V gene: TRBV5-6
clone size: NA
J gene: TRBJ2-7

CDR3 protein: CASSRTSGGAWQETQYF
CDR3 DNA: TGTGCCAGCAGCCGGACTAGCGGGGGGGCCTGGCAAGAGACCCAGTACTTC
D gene: TRBD2
V gene: TRBV3-1/TRBV3-2
clone size: NA
J gene: TRBJ2-5

CDR3 protein: CASSHGRAGATWHF
CDR3 DNA: TGTGCCAGCAGCCACGGGCGGGCAGGAGCTACGTGGCACTTC
D gene: NA
V gene: TRBV7-9
clone size: NA
J gene: TRBJ2-4

CDR3 protein: CASSEAASYNEQFF
CDR3 DNA: TGTGCCAGCAGTGAAGCGGCTTCCTACAATGAGCAGTTCTTC
D gene: NA
V gene: TRBV6-1
clone size: few
J gene: TRBJ2-1

CDR3 protein: CASSLFETGKETQYF
CDR3 DNA: TGTGCCAGCAGTTTATTCGAGACAGGGAAAGAGACCCAGTACTTC
D gene: TRBD1
V gene: TRBV28
clone size: NA
J gene: TRBJ2-5

CDR3 protein: CASSLSPDAGYTF
CDR3 DNA: TGTGCCAGCAGCTTAAGTCCAGATGCTGGCTACACCTTC
D gene: NA
V gene: TRBV7-3
clone size: NA
J gene: TRBJ1-2

CDR3 protein: CASSGQGESGYTF
CDR3 DNA: TGTGCCAGCAGTGGACAGGGAGAGAGTGGCTACACCTTC
D gene: TRBD1
V gene: TRBV2
clone size: NA
J gene: TRBJ1-2

CDR3 protein: CASSQASRLETQYF
CDR3 DNA: TGTGCCAGCAGCCAGGCGAGCAGGCTGGAGACCCAGTACTTC
D gene: NA
V gene: TRBV4-2
clone size: NA
J gene: TRBJ2-5

CDR3 protein: CASSRRGQGLGEQYF
CDR3 DNA: TGTGCCAGCAGCCGGCGGGGACAGGGCCTCGGGGAGCAGTACTTC
D gene: TRBD1
V gene: TRBV3-1/TRBV3-2
clone size: NA
J gene: TRBJ2-7

CDR3 protein: CASSLSWDRVVADTQYF
CDR3 DNA: TGTGCCAGCAGCTTAAGCTGGGACAGGGTAGTCGCAGATACGCAGTATTTT
D gene: TRBD1
V gene: TRBV7-3
clone size: NA
J gene: TRBJ2-3

CDR3 protein: CASSPQTRANYGYTF
CDR3 DNA: TGTGCCAGCAGCCCCCAGACCAGGGCAAACTATGGCTACACCTTC
D gene: NA
V gene: TRBV6-5
clone size: NA
J gene: TRBJ1-2

CDR3 protein: CASSPGPMNTEAFF
CDR3 DNA: TGTGCCAGCAGCCCAGGGCCTATGAACACTGAAGCTTTCTTT
D gene: NA
V gene: TRBV11-1
clone size: NA
J gene: TRBJ1-1

CDR3 protein: CSVATGNYGYTF
CDR3 DNA: TGCAGCGTTGCTACAGGAAACTATGGCTACACCTTC
D gene: NA
V gene: TRBV29-1
clone size: NA
J gene: TRBJ1-2

CDR3 protein: CASSHLGDPEAFF
CDR3 DNA: TGTGCCAGCAGCCACCTCGGGGATCCTGAAGCTTTCTTT
D gene: NA
V gene: TRBV27
clone size: NA
J gene: TRBJ1-1

CDR3 protein: CASSDRGPGEEQYF
CDR3 DNA: TGTGCCAGCAGTGACCGGGGCCCGGGGGAAGAGCAGTACTTC
D gene: NA
V gene: TRBV27
clone size: once
J gene: TRBJ2-7

CDR3 protein: CASSQGLAGGIVTDTQYF
CDR3 DNA: TGTGCCAGCAGCCAAGGGTTAGCGGGGGGGATAGTCACAGATACGCAGTATTTT
D gene: TRBD2
V gene: TRBV3-1/TRBV3-2
clone size: NA
J gene: TRBJ2-3

CDR3 protein: CASRTGTGGLETQYF
CDR3 DNA: TGTGCCAGCAGGACCGGGACAGGGGGTTTGGAGACCCAGTACTTC
D gene: TRBD1
V gene: TRBV2
clone size: NA
J gene: TRBJ2-5

CDR3 protein: CASSVEQGTYNEQFF
CDR3 DNA: TGTGCCAGCAGCGTAGAGCAGGGGACCTACAATGAGCAGTTCTTC
D gene: NA
V gene: TRBV9
clone size: NA
J gene: TRBJ2-1

CDR3 protein: CASKGDGWSNQPQHF
CDR3 DNA: TGTGCCAGTAAAGGGGATGGCTGGAGCAATCAGCCCCAGCATTTT
D gene: NA
V gene: TRBV27
clone size: NA
J gene: TRBJ1-5

CDR3 protein: CASSLLVGGGNEKLFF
CDR3 DNA: TGTGCCAGCAGTTTATTAGTTGGAGGTGGTAATGAAAAACTGTTTTTT
D gene: NA
V gene: TRBV28
clone size: NA
J gene: TRBJ1-4

CDR3 protein: CASSSRLPPNTQYF
CDR3 DNA: TGTGCCAGCAGTTCGAGACTTCCCCCCAATACGCAGTATTTT
D gene: NA
V gene: TRBV28
clone size: NA
J gene: TRBJ2-3